This TCR beta chain was observed in a study of T cells in Graves' hyperthyroidism and ophthalmopathy. Across the whole study: Once the initial diagnosis was made, peripheral blood was obtained before any treatment.

Patients were excluded for uncontrolled infection, other autoimmune disease, pregnancy or lactation. RNA transcripts provided the source from which TCR beta CDR3 regions were amplified. The HTBI primer set was used in a first-round RT-PCR of the TCR CDR3. TCRdb processed the multiplex PCR reads anew with MiXCR; each CDR3 protein has one entry. In the table there are nearly 600,000 distinct CDR3 sequences, 14% of which are singletons. Germline V gene data show CDR1 as SGHNT and CDR2 as YYREEE (reference sequence). The V end was cut by 0 bases, the J end by 10 bases, with 14 bases between. This CDR3 has 14 amino acids.

The sequenced sample was blood. The receptor's source is a woman aged 18-29 years with Graves' ophthalmopathy. The V and J genes are TRBV5-4 and TRBJ2-1; D uncertain. This CDR3 reads CASSLDGNLGEQFF. The DNA of the CDR3 is TGTGCCAGCAGCTTGGATGGGAACCTGGGAGAGCAGTTCTTC. Filled out from reference TRBV5-4 and TRBJ2-1, the complete variable domain reads ETGVTQSPTHLIKTRGQQVTLRCSSQSGHNTVSWYQQALGQGPQFIFQYYREEENGRGNFPPRFSGLQFPNYSSELNVNALELDDSALYLCASSLDGNLGEQFFGPGTRLTVL.